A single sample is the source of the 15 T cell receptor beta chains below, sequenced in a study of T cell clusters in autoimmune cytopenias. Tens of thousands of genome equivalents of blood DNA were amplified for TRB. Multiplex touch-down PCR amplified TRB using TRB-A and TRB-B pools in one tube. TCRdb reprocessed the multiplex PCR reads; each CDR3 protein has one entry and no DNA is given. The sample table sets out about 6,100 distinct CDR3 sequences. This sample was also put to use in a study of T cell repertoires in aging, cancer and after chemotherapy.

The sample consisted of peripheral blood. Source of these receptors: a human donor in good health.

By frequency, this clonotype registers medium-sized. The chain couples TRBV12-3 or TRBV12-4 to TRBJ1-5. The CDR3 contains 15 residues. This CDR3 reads CASSLSSNNNQPQHF.

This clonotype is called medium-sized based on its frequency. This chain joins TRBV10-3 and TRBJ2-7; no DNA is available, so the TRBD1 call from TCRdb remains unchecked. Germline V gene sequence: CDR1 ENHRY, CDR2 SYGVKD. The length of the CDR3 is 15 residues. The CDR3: CAITQGQGAVDEQYF.

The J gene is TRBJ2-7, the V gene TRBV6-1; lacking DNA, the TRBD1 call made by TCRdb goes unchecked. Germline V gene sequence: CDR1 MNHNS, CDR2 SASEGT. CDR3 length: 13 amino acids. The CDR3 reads CASSRTGINEQYF.

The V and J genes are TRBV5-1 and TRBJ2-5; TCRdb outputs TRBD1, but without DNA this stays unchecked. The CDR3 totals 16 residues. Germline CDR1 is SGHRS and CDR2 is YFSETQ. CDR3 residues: CASSFQAGGVQETQYF.

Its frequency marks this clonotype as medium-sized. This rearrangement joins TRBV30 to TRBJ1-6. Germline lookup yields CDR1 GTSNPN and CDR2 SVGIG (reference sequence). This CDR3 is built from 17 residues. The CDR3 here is CAWNKQRTSSYNSPLHF.

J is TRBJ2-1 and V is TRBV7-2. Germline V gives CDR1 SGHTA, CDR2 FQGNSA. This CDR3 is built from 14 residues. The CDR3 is CASSPGAAYNEQFF.

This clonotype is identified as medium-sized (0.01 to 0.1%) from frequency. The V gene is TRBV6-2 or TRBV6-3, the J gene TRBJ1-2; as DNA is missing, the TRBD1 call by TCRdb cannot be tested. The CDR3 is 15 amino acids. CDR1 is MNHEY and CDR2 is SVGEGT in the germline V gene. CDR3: CASRGVGQTNYGYTF.

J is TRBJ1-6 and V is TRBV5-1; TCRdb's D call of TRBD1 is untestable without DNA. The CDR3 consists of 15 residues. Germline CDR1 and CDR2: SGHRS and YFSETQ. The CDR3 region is CASSQIQGGNSPLHF. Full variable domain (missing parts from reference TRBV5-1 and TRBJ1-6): KAGVTQTPRYLIKTRGQQVTLSCSPISGHRSVSWYQQTPGQGLQFLFEYFSETQRNKGNFPGRFSGRQFSNSRSEMNVSTLELGDSALYLCASSQIQGGNSPLHFGNGTRLTVT.

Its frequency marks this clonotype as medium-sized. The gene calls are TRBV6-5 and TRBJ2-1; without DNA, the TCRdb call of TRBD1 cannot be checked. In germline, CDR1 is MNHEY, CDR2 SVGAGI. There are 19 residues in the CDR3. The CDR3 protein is CASSGQGKLDGSSYNEQFF.

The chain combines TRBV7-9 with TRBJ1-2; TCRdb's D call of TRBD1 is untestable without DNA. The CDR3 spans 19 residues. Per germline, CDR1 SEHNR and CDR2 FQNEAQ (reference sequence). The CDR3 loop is CASSHPGTGPLKINYGYTF.

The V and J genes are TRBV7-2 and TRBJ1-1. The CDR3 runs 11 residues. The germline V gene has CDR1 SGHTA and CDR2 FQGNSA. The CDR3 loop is CASSPLSEAFF.

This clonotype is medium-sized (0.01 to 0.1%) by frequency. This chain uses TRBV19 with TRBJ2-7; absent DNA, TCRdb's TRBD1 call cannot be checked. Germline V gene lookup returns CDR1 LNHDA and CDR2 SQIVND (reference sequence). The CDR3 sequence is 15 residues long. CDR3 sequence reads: CASSIGPGTGYEQYF.

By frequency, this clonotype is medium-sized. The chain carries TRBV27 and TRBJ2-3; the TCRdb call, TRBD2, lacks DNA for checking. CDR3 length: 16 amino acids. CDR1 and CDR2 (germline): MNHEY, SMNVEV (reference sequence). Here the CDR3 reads CASSFGSGGVLDTQYF.

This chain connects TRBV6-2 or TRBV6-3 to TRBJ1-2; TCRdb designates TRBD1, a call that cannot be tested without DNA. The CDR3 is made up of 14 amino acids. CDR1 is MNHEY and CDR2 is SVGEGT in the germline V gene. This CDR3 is CASSYPDRGNGYTF.

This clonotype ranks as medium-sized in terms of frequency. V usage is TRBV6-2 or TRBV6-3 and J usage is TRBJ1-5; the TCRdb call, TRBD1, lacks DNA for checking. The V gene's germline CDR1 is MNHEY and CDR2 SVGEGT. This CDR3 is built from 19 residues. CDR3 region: CASSYPPGQSVYSNQPQHF.